A selection of T cell receptor beta chains follows, all from one sample in a study of blood T cell repertoires in COVID-19. Profiled with immunoSEQ multiplex PCR; TCRdb holds only in-frame clones, not every one. The sample contains 110,000 or so clones, roughly four fifths of which appear only once. Sequencing was carried out using peripheral blood. The source of these receptors is a human donor in a cohort sampled during active COVID-19. Each CDR3 is given with its conserved first and last residue. The D gene is left open where the match is weak. Not all rows give a size; the values are once, few, many and, for expanded clones, a class.

cdr3_nt cdr3_aa j_call clone_size d_call v_call
TGCAGTGCTAGTCTAACCCAGGGGTCCCCCTACGAGCAGTACTTC CSASLTQGSPYEQYF TRBJ2-7 . . TRBV20-1
TGCAGCGCTTTCGACAGGGGAAGGAACGAGCAGTACTTC CSAFDRGRNEQYF TRBJ2-7 few TRBD1 TRBV29-1
TGCGCCAGCAGCCCGCAGGGGGCTGGTGAAAAACTGTTTTTT CASSPQGAGEKLFF TRBJ1-4 . TRBD1 TRBV5-1
TGTGCCACCAGGCCGACAGGGGGCCTCACTGAAGCTTTCTTT CATRPTGGLTEAFF TRBJ1-1 . TRBD1 TRBV15
TGTGCCAGCAGTGAGTCACTTGGGAGCGAGCAGTACTTC CASSESLGSEQYF TRBJ2-7 . . TRBV2
TGTGCCAGCAGTGAGGGGGGGCGGAACACTGAAGCTTTCTTT CASSEGGRNTEAFF TRBJ1-1 . . TRBV6-1
TGTGCCAGCAGCCCGCGACAGGATTTTAATTCACCCCTCCACTTT CASSPRQDFNSPLHF TRBJ1-6 . . TRBV5-5
TGTGCCAGCAGCTTCACCCTTAGCAGCGCCTACGAGCAGTACTTC CASSFTLSSAYEQYF TRBJ2-7 . . TRBV28
TGTGCCAGCTCACCAAGGACAGGGGGAACCGAGACCCAGTACTTC CASSPRTGGTETQYF TRBJ2-5 . TRBD1 TRBV18
TGTGCCAGCAGAAACACAGGGAACTATGGCTACACCTTC CASRNTGNYGYTF TRBJ1-2 once . TRBV2
TGTGCCAGCAGCGAAAAGGCAGGGATGAGCACCGGGGAGCTGTTTTTT CASSEKAGMSTGELFF TRBJ2-2 . . TRBV27
TGTGCCAGCAGCTTAACAGGGTCTCCGGCCAATGAGCAGTTCTTC CASSLTGSPANEQFF TRBJ2-1 . . TRBV7-6
TGTGCCAGCAGTCTAAGCGGTATGGTGTACGAGCAGTACTTC CASSLSGMVYEQYF TRBJ2-7 . . TRBV5-5
TGTGCCAGCAGCCTGGGACAGGGGGTCGCCGGGGAGCTGTTTTTT CASSLGQGVAGELFF TRBJ2-2 . TRBD1 TRBV5-6
TGCGCCAGCAGTGAGACGGCTAACTATGGCTACACCTTC CASSETANYGYTF TRBJ1-2 . . TRBV10-2
TGTGCCAGCAGTTTACCGGGACTAGCGGGGGCGGAGACCCAGTACTTC CASSLPGLAGAETQYF TRBJ2-5 . TRBD2 TRBV28
TGTGCCAGCAGCCAAGATGGAATAGCGGGGGGGAGCACAGATACGCAGTATTTT CASSQDGIAGGSTDTQYF TRBJ2-3 . TRBD2 TRBV4-2
TGCGCCAGCTCCACTAGCGGGGACACAGATACGCAGTATTTT CASSTSGDTDTQYF TRBJ2-3 . TRBD2 TRBV10-1
TGCGCCAGCAGCCAAGGGACAGCTAGGACCTACGAGCAGTACTTC CASSQGTARTYEQYF TRBJ2-7 . TRBD1 TRBV5-1
TGTGCCAGCAGTTTAGAACCAGGGGCTCTTGAGCAGTTCTTC CASSLEPGALEQFF TRBJ2-1 . . TRBV27
TGTGCCAGCAGTTTGGGGGGAACGAACACCGGGGAGCTGTTTTTT CASSLGGTNTGELFF TRBJ2-2 . . TRBV28
TGTGCCAGCAGCTTGAGCAGGGGTTGGGCTGAAGCTTTCTTT CASSLSRGWAEAFF TRBJ1-1 few . TRBV5-4
TGCGCCAGCAGCTTGGACGGGGGGCCCTACGAGCAGTACTTC CASSLDGGPYEQYF TRBJ2-7 . . TRBV5-1
TGTGCCAGTAGTTCTCCGAACTATGGCTACACCTTC CASSSPNYGYTF TRBJ1-2 . . TRBV19